These 3 T cell receptor beta chains were all obtained from the same sample, sequenced in a study of T cells after somatic rescue of genetic block. Repertoires were generated with immunoSEQ multiplex PCR, while TCRdb's copy carries only in-frame clones and drops some. The sample has about 52,000 clones; more than 90% are singletons. The specimen sequenced was peripheral blood mononuclear cells (PBMCs). The receptors derive from a child in the first two years of life.

V is TRBV2 and J is TRBJ2-5; D is unclear. The germline V gene encodes CDR1 SNHLY and CDR2 FYNNEI. The V and J ends lost 8 bases and 3 bases respectively, with 7 bases between them. The CDR3 consists of 11 residues. CDR3 nucleotide sequence: TGTGCCAGCGGCCTTAAAGAGACCCAGTACTTC. This translates into CASGLKETQYF.

V is TRBV19 and J is TRBJ1-5; D uncertain. Trimming took off 3 bases at V and 6 bases at J, with 12 bases between the two ends. This CDR3 contains 14 residues. CDR1 and CDR2 (germline): LNHDA, SQIVND (reference sequence). CDR3 residues: CASSMTGMGQPQHF. The CDR3 nucleotides read TGTGCCAGTAGTATGACGGGAATGGGTCAGCCCCAGCATTTT.

This clone has just one count. The rearrangement joins TRBV11-2 to TRBJ2-1, with 8 nucleotides matching TRBD2. V gave up 2 bases and J gave up 7 bases; unmatched junction bases: 7. The CDR3 runs 15 residues. Germline lookup yields CDR1 SGHAT and CDR2 FQNNGV. The CDR3 nucleotides read TGTGCCAGCAGCTTAATAGCGGGATTGGGGAATGAGCAGTTCTTC. Translation: CASSLIAGLGNEQFF.